These 15 T cell receptor beta chains came from one sample sequenced in a study of blood T cell repertoires in COVID-19. Profiled with immunoSEQ multiplex PCR; TCRdb holds only in-frame clones, not every one. The repertoire holds 150,000 to 200,000 clones, with roughly three quarters as singletons. The sample consisted of PBMCs or T cells enriched from blood (not recorded which). These receptors all stem from a woman aged 45-65 years with acute COVID-19.

This rearrangement joins TRBV9 to TRBJ2-3; 9 nucleotides agree with TRBD2. The CDR3 contains 16 residues. V was pared by 2 bases and J by 3 bases, with 7 bases of the junction left unmatched. Germline lookup yields CDR1 SGDLS and CDR2 YYNGEE. CDR3 region: CASSVSGGGATDTQYF. The CDR3 DNA is TGTGCCAGCAGCGTGTCTGGCGGGGGGGCGACAGATACGCAGTATTTT.

The chain has TRBV3-1 (or the pseudogene TRBV3-2) and TRBJ1-1; 9 nucleotides line up with TRBD1. The germline gives CDR1 LGHDT, CDR2 YNNKEL (reference sequence). This CDR3 is built from 14 residues. The V and J ends lost 1 base and 7 bases, in that order; junction bases with no gene match: 4. The CDR3 sequence is CASSQAGGQGEAFF. In DNA, the CDR3 is TGTGCCAGCAGCCAAGCCGGGGGACAGGGTGAAGCTTTCTTT.

The J gene is TRBJ1-2, the V gene TRBV7-9; D may be TRBD1 (5 bases). Germline V gene lookup returns CDR1 SEHNR and CDR2 FQNEAQ (reference sequence). CDR3 length equals 14 residues. The germline V and J ends were trimmed by 2 bases and 4 bases, with 11 bases remaining between them. CDR3 residues: CASSLQGIGYGYTF. CDR3 nucleotides: TGTGCCAGCAGCTTACAGGGTATAGGCTATGGCTACACCTTC.

The V call is TRBV3-1 (or the pseudogene TRBV3-2), the J call TRBJ1-1; possibly TRBD1 for D (6 bases). The ends were cut back, 3 bases at V and 3 bases at J, with 11 bases in the middle. CDR3 length equals 14 residues. The germline gives CDR1 LGHDT, CDR2 YNNKEL (reference sequence). This chain's CDR3 is CASSHGTLDTEAFF. DNA for the CDR3: TGTGCCAGCAGCCACGGGACACTTGACACTGAAGCTTTCTTT.

The rearrangement links TRBV5-1 to TRBJ1-1; D is undetermined. Germline CDR1 SGHRS, CDR2 YFSETQ. This CDR3 spans 16 amino acids. Trimming took off 0 bases at V and 1 base at J, with 13 bases between the two ends. The chain's CDR3 is CASSLALLGPNTEAFF. The CDR3 DNA sequence: TGCGCCAGCAGCTTGGCCTTACTAGGGCCGAACACTGAAGCTTTCTTT.

The chain links TRBV30 to TRBJ2-5; D perhaps matches TRBD2 (6 bases). V lost 4 bases, J lost 1 base, and 13 bases lay in between. CDR1 is GTSNPN, CDR2 SVGIG, per germline (reference sequence). The CDR3 length is 14 residues. CDR3 protein: CAWTRGGIQETQYF. In DNA form, the CDR3 reads TGTGCCTGGACGAGAGGAGGGATCCAAGAGACCCAGTACTTC.

The chain uses TRBV6-5 and TRBJ1-2; weak D call: TRBD1 (5 bases). The length of the CDR3 is 14 residues. Germline assignment: CDR1 MNHEY and CDR2 SVGAGI. The V end lost 6 bases, the J end lost 4 bases, and 15 bases lay between the germline ends. This chain's CDR3 is CASRAGYPGYGYTF. DNA for the CDR3: TGTGCCAGCAGGGCAGGGTATCCGGGCTATGGCTACACCTTC.

This chain links TRBV29-1 with TRBJ2-7; 7 positions match TRBD1. CDR3 length: 11 residues. V trimming: 6 bases; J trimming: 2 bases; junction bases outside the gene matches: 1. The V gene's germline CDR1 is SQVTM and CDR2 ANQGSEA. The DNA of the CDR3 is TGCAGCGTAGGGACAGCCTACGAGCAGTACGTC. Translating gives CSVGTAYEQYV.

This clone was seen only once. DNA of the CDR3: TGTGCCACCAGTGATTTCCAACCGGGACAGGGGGGAGTTAGCACAGATACGCAGTATTTT. The encoded protein is CATSDFQPGQGGVSTDTQYF. The chain is built from TRBV24-1 and TRBJ2-3, with TRBD1 matching over 11 bases. The CDR3 runs 20 residues. The trim removed 1 base at V and 0 bases at J, leaving 11 bases unmatched. The germline V gene encodes CDR1 KGHDR and CDR2 SFDVKD.

This chain links TRBV28 with TRBJ1-2; 8 positions match TRBD1. CDR3 length equals 15 residues. Looked up from germline, CDR1 is MDHEN and CDR2 is SYDVKM. The J segment lost 7 bases and the V segment lost 5 bases, leaving 12 bases of the junction unmatched. The CDR3 sequence: CASSPWGQGALGYTF. DNA of the CDR3: TGTGCCAGCAGTCCTTGGGGGCAGGGGGCTCTTGGCTACACCTTC.

This clone was counted a few times. This sequence joins TRBV7-3 and TRBJ2-3; TRBD2 might be the D (6 bases). CDR1 and CDR2 (germline): SGHTA, FQGTGA. V lost 5 bases and J 6 bases, leaving 9 bases between the germline ends. The CDR3 loop spans 12 amino acids. Written as DNA, the CDR3 is TGTGCCAGCAGCCCCGCGGGGGATACGCAGTATTTT. Encoded protein: CASSPAGDTQYF.

V is TRBV4-2 and J is TRBJ2-3; TRBD2 might be the D (5 bases). Germline-derived CDR1 and CDR2 are LGHNA and YNFKEQ. V lost 2 bases, J lost 5 bases, and 17 bases lay in between. The CDR3 is 16 residues long. The CDR3 sequence: CASSQQRAPPEDTQYF. In nucleotides, the CDR3 is TGTGCCAGCAGCCAACAGAGGGCCCCGCCGGAAGATACGCAGTATTTT.

V usage is TRBV7-9 and J usage is TRBJ1-1; TRBD1 agrees at 7 bases. The V gene end was trimmed by 1 base and the J gene end by 5 bases; junction bases not matched to a gene: 4. The CDR3 runs 14 residues. Germline V gene sequence: CDR1 SEHNR, CDR2 FQNEAQ (reference sequence). The CDR3 DNA reads as TGTGCCAGCAGCTTAGGGGGACAGTCAACTGAAGCTTTCTTT. Its translation is CASSLGGQSTEAFF. Supplemented by reference TRBV7-9 and TRBJ1-1, the full variable domain reads DTGVSQNPRHKITKRGQNVTFRCDPISEHNRLYWYRQTLGQGPEFLTYFQNEAQLEKSRLLSDRFSAERPKGSFSTLEIQRTEQGDSAMYLCASSLGGQSTEAFFGQGTRLTVV.

This CDR3 is CASSVSSGSGQPQHF. CDR3 DNA sequence: TGTGCCAGCAGCGTAAGTTCAGGGTCGGGTCAGCCCCAGCATTTT. The chain links TRBV9 to TRBJ1-5; perhaps TRBD1 as D (5 bases). This CDR3 region has 15 residues. V lost 1 base, J lost 6 bases, and 14 bases lay in between. Germline V gene sequence: CDR1 SGDLS, CDR2 YYNGEE.

This clone has just a few counts. The chain uses TRBV6-5 and TRBJ2-2, with D possibly being TRBD2 (6 bases). Trimming took off 8 bases at V and 3 bases at J, with 10 bases between the two ends. Germline values: CDR1 MNHEY, CDR2 SVGAGI. The CDR3 is 13 residues long. The CDR3 DNA sequence: TGTGCCAGCGGGCGGGAAGACACCGGGGAGCTGTTTTTT. Protein product: CASGREDTGELFF.